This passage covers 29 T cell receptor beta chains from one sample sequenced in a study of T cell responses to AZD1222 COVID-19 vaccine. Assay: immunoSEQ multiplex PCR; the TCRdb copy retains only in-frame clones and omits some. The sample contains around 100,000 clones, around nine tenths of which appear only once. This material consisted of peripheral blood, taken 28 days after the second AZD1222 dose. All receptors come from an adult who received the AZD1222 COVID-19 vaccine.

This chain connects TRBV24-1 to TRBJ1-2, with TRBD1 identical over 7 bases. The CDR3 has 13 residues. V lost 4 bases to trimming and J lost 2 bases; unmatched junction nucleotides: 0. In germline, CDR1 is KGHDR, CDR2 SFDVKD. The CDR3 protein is CATSEDRNYGYTF. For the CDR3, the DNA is TGTGCCACCAGTGAGGACAGGAACTATGGCTACACCTTC.

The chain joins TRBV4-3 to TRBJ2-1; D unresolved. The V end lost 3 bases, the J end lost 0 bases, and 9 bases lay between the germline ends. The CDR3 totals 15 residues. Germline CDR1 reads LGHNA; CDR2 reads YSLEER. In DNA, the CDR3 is TGCGCCAGCAGCCATCTGGTGAGCTCCTACAATGAGCAGTTCTTC. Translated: CASSHLVSSYNEQFF.

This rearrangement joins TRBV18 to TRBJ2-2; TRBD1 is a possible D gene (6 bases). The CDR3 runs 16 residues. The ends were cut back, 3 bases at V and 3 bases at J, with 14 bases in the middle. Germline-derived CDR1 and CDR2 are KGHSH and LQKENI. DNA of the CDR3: TGTGCCAGCTCACCTATCGGACAGAGAGACACCGGGGAGCTGTTTTTT. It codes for CASSPIGQRDTGELFF.

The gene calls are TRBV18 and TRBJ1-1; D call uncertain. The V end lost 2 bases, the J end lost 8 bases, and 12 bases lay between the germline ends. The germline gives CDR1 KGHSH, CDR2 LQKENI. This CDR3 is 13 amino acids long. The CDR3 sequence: CASSPLSGREAFF. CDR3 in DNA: TGTGCCAGCTCACCATTATCCGGGCGCGAAGCTTTCTTT. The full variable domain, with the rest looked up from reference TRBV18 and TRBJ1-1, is NAGVMQNPRHLVRRRGQEARLRCSPMKGHSHVYWYRQLPEEGLKFMVYLQKENIIDESGMPKERFSAEFPKEGPSILRIQQVVRGDSAAYFCASSPLSGREAFFGQGTRLTVV.

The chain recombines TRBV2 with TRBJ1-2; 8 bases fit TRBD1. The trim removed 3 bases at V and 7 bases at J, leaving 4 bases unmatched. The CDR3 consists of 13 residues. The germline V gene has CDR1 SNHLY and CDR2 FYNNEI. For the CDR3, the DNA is TGTGCCAGCAGTGATTATGACAGGGGTGGCTACACCTTC. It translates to CASSDYDRGGYTF.

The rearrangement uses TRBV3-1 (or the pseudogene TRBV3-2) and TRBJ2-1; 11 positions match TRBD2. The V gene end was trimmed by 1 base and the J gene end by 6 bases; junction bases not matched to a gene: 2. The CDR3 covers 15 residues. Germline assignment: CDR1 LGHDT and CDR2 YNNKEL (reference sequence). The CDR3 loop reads CASSQATSGANEQFF. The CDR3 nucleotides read TGTGCCAGCAGCCAAGCGACTAGCGGGGCCAATGAGCAGTTCTTC.

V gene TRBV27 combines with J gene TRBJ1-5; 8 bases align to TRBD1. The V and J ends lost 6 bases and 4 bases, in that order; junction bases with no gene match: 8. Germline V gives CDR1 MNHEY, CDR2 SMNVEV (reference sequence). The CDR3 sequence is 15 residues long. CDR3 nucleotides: TGTGCCAGCAGGAAGACAGGGGCGCAAAATCAGCCCCAGCATTTT. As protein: CASRKTGAQNQPQHF.

In DNA, the CDR3 is TGTGCCAGCAGTGAATTTGGACTAGCGGGAGAGGAGCAGTACTTC. It yields the protein CASSEFGLAGEEQYF. The V and J genes are TRBV6-1 and TRBJ2-7; 13 bases map to TRBD2. J lost 7 bases, V lost 2 bases, and 5 bases had no gene match. The CDR3 has 15 residues. CDR1 and CDR2 from the germline V gene are MNHNS and SASEGT.

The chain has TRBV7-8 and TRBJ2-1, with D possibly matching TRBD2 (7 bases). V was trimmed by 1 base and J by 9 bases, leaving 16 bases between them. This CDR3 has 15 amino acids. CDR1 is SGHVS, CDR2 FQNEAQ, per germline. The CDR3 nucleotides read TGTGCCAGCAGCTTAGACTTTCGGGGGGCTGGTGAGCAGTTCTTC. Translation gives CASSLDFRGAGEQFF.

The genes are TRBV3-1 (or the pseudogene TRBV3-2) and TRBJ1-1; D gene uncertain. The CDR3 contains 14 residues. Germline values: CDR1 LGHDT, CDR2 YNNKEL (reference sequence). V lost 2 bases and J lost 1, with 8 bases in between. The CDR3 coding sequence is TGTGCCAGCAGCCAACGGACTGAGAACACTGAAGCTTTCTTT. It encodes CASSQRTENTEAFF.

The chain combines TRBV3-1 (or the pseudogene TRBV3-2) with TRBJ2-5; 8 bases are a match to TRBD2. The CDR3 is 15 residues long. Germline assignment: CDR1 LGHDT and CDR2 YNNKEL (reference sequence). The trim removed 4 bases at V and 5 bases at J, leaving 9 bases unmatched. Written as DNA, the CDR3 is TGTGCCAGCAGCCTGGGGACTAGTTTTTTTGAGACCCAGTACTTC. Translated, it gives CASSLGTSFFETQYF.

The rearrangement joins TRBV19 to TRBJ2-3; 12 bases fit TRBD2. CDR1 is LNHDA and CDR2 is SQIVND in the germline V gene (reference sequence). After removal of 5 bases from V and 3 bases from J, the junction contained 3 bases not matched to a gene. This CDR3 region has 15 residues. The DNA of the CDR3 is TGTGCCAGTAGTCCTAGCGGGAGGGATACAGATACGCAGTATTTT. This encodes CASSPSGRDTDTQYF.

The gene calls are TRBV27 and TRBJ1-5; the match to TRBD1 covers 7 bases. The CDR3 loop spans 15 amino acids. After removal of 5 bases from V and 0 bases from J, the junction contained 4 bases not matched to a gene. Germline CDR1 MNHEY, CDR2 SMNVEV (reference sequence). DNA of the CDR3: TGTGCCAGCAGTCGGGACAGCTATAGCAATCAGCCCCAGCATTTT. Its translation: CASSRDSYSNQPQHF.

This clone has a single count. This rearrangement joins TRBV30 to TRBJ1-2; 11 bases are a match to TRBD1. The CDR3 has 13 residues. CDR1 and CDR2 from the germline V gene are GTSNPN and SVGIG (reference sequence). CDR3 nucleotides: TGTGCTGTAATTGGGACAGGGGGTTATGGCTACACCTTC. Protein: CAVIGTGGYGYTF.

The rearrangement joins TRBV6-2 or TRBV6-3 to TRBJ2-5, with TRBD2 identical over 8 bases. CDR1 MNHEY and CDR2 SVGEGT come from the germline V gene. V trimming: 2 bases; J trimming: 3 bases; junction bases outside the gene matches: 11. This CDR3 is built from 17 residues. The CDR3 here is CASSYGLTGGPKETQYF. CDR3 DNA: TGTGCCAGCAGTTACGGCCTCACGGGAGGGCCGAAAGAGACCCAGTACTTC.

The CDR3 protein is CASSVHPSSGRVTGELFF. CDR3 coding DNA: TGTGCCAGCAGCGTACACCCCTCTAGCGGGAGGGTTACCGGGGAGCTGTTTTTT. The rearrangement uses TRBV9 and TRBJ2-2, with 12 bases aligning to TRBD2. The CDR3 runs to 18 residues. The V segment lost 1 base and the J segment 5 bases; nucleotides outside the gene matches: 9. CDR1 and CDR2 (germline): SGDLS, YYNGEE.

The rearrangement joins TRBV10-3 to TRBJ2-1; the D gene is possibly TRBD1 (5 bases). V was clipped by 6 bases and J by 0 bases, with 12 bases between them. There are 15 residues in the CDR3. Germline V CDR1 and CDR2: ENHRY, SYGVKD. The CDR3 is CAISRQGSSYNEQFF. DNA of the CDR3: TGTGCCATCAGCCGGCAGGGTAGCTCCTACAATGAGCAGTTCTTC.

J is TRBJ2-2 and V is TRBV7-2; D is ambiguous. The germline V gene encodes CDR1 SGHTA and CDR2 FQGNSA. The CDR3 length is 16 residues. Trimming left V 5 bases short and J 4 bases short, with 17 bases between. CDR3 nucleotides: TGTGCCAGCAGCCGGAGCCGACTGGGAAGCACCGGGGAGCTGTTTTTT. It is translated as CASSRSRLGSTGELFF.

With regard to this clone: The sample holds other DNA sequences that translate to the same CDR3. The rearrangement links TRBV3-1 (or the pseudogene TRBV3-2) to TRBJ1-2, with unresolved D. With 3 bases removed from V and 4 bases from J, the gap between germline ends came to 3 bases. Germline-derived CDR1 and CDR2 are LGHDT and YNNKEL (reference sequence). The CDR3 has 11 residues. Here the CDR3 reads CASSQGYGYTF. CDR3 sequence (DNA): TGTGCCAGCAGCCAGGGCTATGGCTACACCTTC.

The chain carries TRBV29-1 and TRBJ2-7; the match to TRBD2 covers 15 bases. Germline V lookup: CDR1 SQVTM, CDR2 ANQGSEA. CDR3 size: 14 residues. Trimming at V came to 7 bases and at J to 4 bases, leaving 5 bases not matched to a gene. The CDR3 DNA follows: TGCAGCGCACTCGGGACTAGCGGGAGGTACGAGCAGTACTTC. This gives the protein CSALGTSGRYEQYF.

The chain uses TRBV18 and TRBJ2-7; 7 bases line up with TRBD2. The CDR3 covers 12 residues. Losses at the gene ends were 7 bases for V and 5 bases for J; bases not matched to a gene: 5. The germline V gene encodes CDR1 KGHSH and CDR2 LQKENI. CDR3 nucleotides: TGTGCCAGCTGGCAGGGAGGGAACGAGCAGTACTTC. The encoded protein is CASWQGGNEQYF.

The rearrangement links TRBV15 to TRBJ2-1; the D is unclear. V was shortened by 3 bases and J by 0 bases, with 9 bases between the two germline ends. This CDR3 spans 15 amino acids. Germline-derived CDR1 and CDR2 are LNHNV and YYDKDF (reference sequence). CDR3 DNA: TGTGCCACCAGCAGTCCCACGGCCTCCTACAATGAGCAGTTCTTC. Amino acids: CATSSPTASYNEQFF.

As DNA, the CDR3 is TGTGCCTGGAGTGTCGGGACAGGGATGTACGAGCAGTACTTC. Amino acid sequence: CAWSVGTGMYEQYF. The chain couples TRBV30 to TRBJ2-7; 9 bases are shared with TRBD1. The germline V gene encodes CDR1 GTSNPN and CDR2 SVGIG (reference sequence). The CDR3 totals 14 residues. The V and J ends lost 0 bases and 4 bases, in that order; junction bases with no gene match: 4.

Here the CDR3 reads CASSQDLLRNRHYEQYF. The CDR3 coding sequence is TGTGCCAGCAGCCAAGATTTGCTGCGGAACAGACACTACGAGCAGTACTTC. The gene calls are TRBV4-2 and TRBJ2-7; the D is unclear. V lost 0 bases, J lost 3 bases, and 18 bases lay in between. Germline CDR1 and CDR2: LGHNA and YNFKEQ. The CDR3 is 17 amino acids.

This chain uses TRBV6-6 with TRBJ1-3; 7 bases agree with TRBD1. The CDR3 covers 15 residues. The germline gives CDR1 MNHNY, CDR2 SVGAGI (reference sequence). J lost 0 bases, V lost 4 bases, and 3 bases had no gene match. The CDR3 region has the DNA TGTGCCAGCAGTTCCCGGGACAGCTCTGGAAACACCATATATTTT. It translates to CASSSRDSSGNTIYF.

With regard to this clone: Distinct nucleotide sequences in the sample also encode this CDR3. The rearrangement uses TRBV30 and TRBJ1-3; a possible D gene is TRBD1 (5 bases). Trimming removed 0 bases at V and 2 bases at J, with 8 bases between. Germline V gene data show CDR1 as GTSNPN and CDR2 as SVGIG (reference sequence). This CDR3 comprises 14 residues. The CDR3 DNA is TGTGCCTGGAGTGTCGGGGGGGCTGGAAACACCATATATTTT. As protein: CAWSVGGAGNTIYF.

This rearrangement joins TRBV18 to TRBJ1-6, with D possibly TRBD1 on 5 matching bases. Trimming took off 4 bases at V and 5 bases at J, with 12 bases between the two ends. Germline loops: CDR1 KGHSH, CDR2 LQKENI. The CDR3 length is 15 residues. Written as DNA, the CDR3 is TGTGCCAGCTCACAAACAGGCACCAATAATTCACCCCTCCACTTT. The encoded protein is CASSQTGTNNSPLHF. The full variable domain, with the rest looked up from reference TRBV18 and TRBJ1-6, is NAGVMQNPRHLVRRRGQEARLRCSPMKGHSHVYWYRQLPEEGLKFMVYLQKENIIDESGMPKERFSAEFPKEGPSILRIQQVVRGDSAAYFCASSQTGTNNSPLHFGNGTRLTVT.

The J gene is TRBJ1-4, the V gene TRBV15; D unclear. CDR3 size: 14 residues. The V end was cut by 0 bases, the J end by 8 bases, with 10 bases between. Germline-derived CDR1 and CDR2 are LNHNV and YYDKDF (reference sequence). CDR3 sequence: CATSRDLYGEKLFF. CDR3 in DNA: TGTGCCACCAGCAGAGATCTATATGGGGAAAAACTGTTTTTT.

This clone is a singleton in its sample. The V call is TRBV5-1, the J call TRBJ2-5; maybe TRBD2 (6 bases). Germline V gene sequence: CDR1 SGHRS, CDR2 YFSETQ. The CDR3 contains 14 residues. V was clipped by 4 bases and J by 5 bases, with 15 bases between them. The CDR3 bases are TGCGCCAGCAGCCCGACCGGGGGAGCGGAGACCCAGTACTTC. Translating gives CASSPTGGAETQYF.